This T cell receptor (beta chain) derives from a study of cytomegalovirus exposure and HLA in healthy donors (dated by TCRdb to 2017 to 2019). Regarding the study in general: In an earlier analysis of around 540 of the donors, roughly 300 Gb of sequence data and 90 million to 120 million unique TCR beta sequences from about 179 million T cells were reported. In an earlier analysis of about 590 of the donors, high-throughput TCR beta sequencing was used to judge whether each TCR beta V gene segment behaved as functional or pseudogenic. Among roughly 400 genotyped donors of the cohort, an average of about 220,000 unique TCR beta nucleotide sequences was sequenced per donor, of which about 19% were non-productive. To predict cytomegalovirus infection status, the study brought together high-throughput TCR immunosequencing, statistical association of individual TCRs with disease status, and machine learning. HLA typing covered class I and class II loci at four-digit resolution. The T cell repertoires of some 700 subjects were profiled by immunosequencing and related to cytomegalovirus serostatus. Rather than drawing on any new phenotypic data, the later analysis identified candidate immune exposures from TCR beta sequences and the way those sequences occurred across donors. Alongside the repertoire data, information on donor age, sex, ethnicity and CMV serostatus was compiled. Roughly 300 gigabases of sequencing data and around 85 million unique TCR sequences made up an early release that covered approximately 700 HLA-typed donors. Typing coverage varied by locus: about 620-630 donors for A, B, C, DRB1 and DQB1; approximately 500 for DQA1; 600 to 610 for DPA1; roughly 470 for DPB1. Every repertoire in the discovery cohort had been generated on one and the same sequencing platform. Among the roughly 390 genotyped donors, 81% belonged to the genetic ancestry cluster associated with self-reported Caucasian donors. A handful of DR-DQ haplotypes were treated as single units for association and clustering because of strong linkage in the cohort. Genome-wide SNP genotypes for about 65% of the 666 donors were used in a later genetic analysis, which treated that subset as a discovery cohort. The study aimed to test whether signatures of past pathogen exposure could be identified by cataloging public T cell receptors. In a later analysis, previously published TCR beta repertoires from 666 donors were re-analyzed and high-resolution HLA genotyping was added so that TCR occurrence patterns could be studied. Besides the first cohort of 500 to 700 subjects, a separate validation cohort made up of 120 different subjects was used.

The cohort was made up of 500 to 850 healthy bone marrow donors. At the time of sampling, every cohort member was nominally healthy, though immune exposures that went unrecorded were likely present. The donor was CMV seropositive and was included in the group of almost 300 seropositive cohort members. A peripheral blood sample was collected from each donor, and TCR beta sequencing was performed on peripheral blood mononuclear cells. Genomic DNA extraction from the blood cell samples was performed with the Qiagen DNeasy Blood Extraction Kit. Details on this clone: Its recognized antigen is unknown. No base quality values were provided; no much bigger clone lies one nucleotide off.

The CDR3 has 14 amino acids, counting the end cysteine and phenylalanine. The sequence is cut down to CDR3 DNA, 42 bases in frame from base 1. Per the germline V gene (reference sequence), SGHAT is the CDR1 and FQDESV is the CDR2. V and J are trimmed by 3 bases and 11 bases, and the gene matches miss 10 bases of the junction. Results the study describes overall, beyond this receptor: According to a later analysis, most CMV-associated TCR beta chains appeared to be HLA-restricted, and the HLA associations seemed to be driven largely by CMV exposure. In vitro tests confirmed that a few of the cytomegalovirus-associated TCR beta chains recognize cytomegalovirus antigens. V-gene and J-gene trimming of TCR beta chains was associated with a missense DCLRE1C variant in a later genetic analysis, and the association was replicated in an independent cohort. When HLA alleles, especially DR and DQ, strongly co-occurred, TCR associations were difficult to assign to individual alleles. Across donors, most TCR sequences were observed very rarely, whereas some public TCRs were present in many individuals. Because counts were too low, around 18 rarely observed V segments, including chromosome 9 orphons, were left out of the earlier analysis of 587 of the donors. Sequencing depth was assumed to be roughly uniform across donors in the presence/absence analyses, though that assumption may not hold. The only immune exposure information available for the cohort was CMV serostatus. In a later genetic analysis, fewer N-insertions in productive TCRs were reported among donors in an Asian-associated ancestry cluster than the approximately 670-donor mean. A further reported finding was that TCR beta sequences accurately predicted the HLA-A and HLA-B alleles for most subjects in the first cohort. Several of the top co-occurrence clusters appeared to be linked to parvovirus B19, influenza, CMV and Epstein-Barr virus, according to a later analysis. Because some donors lacked HLA typing at each locus, the association tests relied only on the typed subset. In this cohort, only TCR beta chains were sequenced, and detectable features were limited by the absence of alpha or paired-chain data. Some IMGT-functional V segments, including TRBV6-2 and TRBV6-3, could not be distinguished by the 87-base-pair reads and were therefore excluded. In a later analysis, HLA-associated TCR beta chains showed more clonal expansion and lower generation probabilities than non-associated chains that were equally common. The study listed 164 TCR beta chains as associated with cytomegalovirus. According to a later analysis, TCR association rates differed among HLA loci, with DRB1 alleles showing the most associated TCRs and HLA-C alleles showing the fewest. Broadly in line with IMGT annotations, most TCR beta V segments showed up in productive rearrangements about 87% or about 30% of the time in an earlier analysis of under 700 of the donors. The authors suggested that the approach could potentially be extended to other disease states and immunological phenotypes. Correlated functional status among segregating V segments might be attributable to linkage disequilibrium, but an unknown experimental factor could not be ruled out. Cytomegalovirus status was reported to be diagnosed by the classifier with high specificity and sensitivity in both the original and validation cohorts. Specific HLA alleles were associated with 15,000 to 20,000 TCR beta sequences at a false discovery rate of 0.05 in a later analysis. The sequencing pipeline was judged likely to have produced a cluster of highly shared sequence variants as a technical artifact.

The library was generated by the immunoSEQ multiplex PCR assay. The multiplex PCR relied on a mix of 60 forward primers for TCR Vbeta segments and 13 reverse primers for TCR Jbeta segments. The CDR3 region of rearranged TCR beta genes was amplified from genomic DNA by a multiplex PCR assay. The Illumina HiSeq System was used to sequence the amplified TCR beta libraries as 87-base-pair reads. Processing in the source paper ran as follows. In a later analysis, some 80 million unique TCR beta chains were counted across the 690 or so repertoires, and about 9.9 million of these chains were shared by at least two donors. To remove PCR and sequencing errors, raw reads were error-corrected and collapsed into unique sequences using a nearest-neighbor algorithm that merged closely related sequences. V, D and J gene segments were assigned by aligning CDR3 sequences to IMGT reference sequences. For a sequence to be retained, a match of at least six nucleotides was required to both a V gene segment and a J gene segment. A rearrangement was called productive if the CDR3 had no stop codons and remained in frame with V and J, and every other rearrangement was called non-productive. CDR3 was defined by IMGT convention, running from the second conserved V-encoded cysteine to the conserved J-encoded phenylalanine. The earlier analysis of about 590 of the donors excluded sequences that lacked an unambiguous match to a single V gene segment. An earlier analysis of fewer than 650 of the donors classified V segments as functional when productive rearrangements were above 56.7% and as segregating when the standard deviation between donors was above 5%. A statistical classification framework was built to diagnose cytomegalovirus status from the catalog of TCR beta chain sequences. A later analysis assigned V and J genes by comparing TCR nucleotide sequences with IMGT/GENE-DB human TR gene sequences. In a later analysis, CDR3 sequences and most-parsimonious VDJ recombination scenarios were assigned using the TCRdist pipeline. In a later analysis, each TCR beta chain was defined by its CDR3 amino acid sequence together with its V-gene family, and reads lacking a unique V-gene family were excluded. As a way to deal with suspected cross-contamination and a sequencing artifact, a later analysis dropped 500 to 700 nucleotide sequences that were highly shared and had low generation probability. In a later analysis, a clonal expansion index was calculated for each public chain from normalized within-repertoire ranks of inferred template counts. A later analysis computed generation probabilities with a VDJ recombination model fitted to out-of-frame rearrangements, and checked the results against IGoR. In a later analysis, hypergeometric tests were used to score TCR-TCR, TCR-HLA and TCR-CMV co-occurrence, with a repertoire-size bias correction applied to TCR pairs. To estimate false discovery rates, a later analysis permuted the HLA or CMV assignments 20 times. A later analysis grouped co-occurring TCRs with DBSCAN, adding TCRdist sequence similarity when clustering within HLA-allele-positive subsets. Repertoires with fewer than 30,000 or more than 120,000 public chains, plus five repertoires with anomalous nucleotide sharing, were excluded from co-occurrence clustering. TCRdb took this table from immuneACCESS and kept in-frame rearrangements with V and J called. Such tables lack part of the clones; where checked against another copy, unresolved V genes explain under half of the gap, and the rest is unexplained. The DNA was the basis for D and trimming; V, J and clone size are from that table. The sample table contains about 120,000 clones; only one count was recorded for approximately 76% of them. The ten largest clones represent approximately 28% of the sample.

This TCR was recovered from a man in his sixties in good health and CMV-seropositive. The V gene is TRBV11-1 and the J gene is TRBJ1-1, and 9 junctional nucleotides match TRBD1. The material sequenced was PBMCs. The CDR3 corresponds to CASSLDSRDRVAFF. The bases read TGTGCCAGCAGCTTGGATTCCCGGGACAGGGTCGCTTTCTTT.